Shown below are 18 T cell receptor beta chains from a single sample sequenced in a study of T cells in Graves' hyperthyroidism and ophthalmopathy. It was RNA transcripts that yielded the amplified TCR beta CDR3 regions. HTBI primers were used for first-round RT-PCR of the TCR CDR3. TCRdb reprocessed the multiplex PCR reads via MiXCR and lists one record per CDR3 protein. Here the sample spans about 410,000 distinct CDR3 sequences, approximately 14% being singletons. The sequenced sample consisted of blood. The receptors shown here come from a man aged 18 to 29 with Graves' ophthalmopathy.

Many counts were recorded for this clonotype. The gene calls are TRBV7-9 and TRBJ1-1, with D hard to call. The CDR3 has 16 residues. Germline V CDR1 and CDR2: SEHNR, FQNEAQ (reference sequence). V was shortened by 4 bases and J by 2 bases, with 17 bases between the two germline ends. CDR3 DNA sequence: TGTGCCAGCAGCTCTAGGAGATCGACCCTCAACACTGAAGCTTTCTTT. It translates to CASSSRRSTLNTEAFF.

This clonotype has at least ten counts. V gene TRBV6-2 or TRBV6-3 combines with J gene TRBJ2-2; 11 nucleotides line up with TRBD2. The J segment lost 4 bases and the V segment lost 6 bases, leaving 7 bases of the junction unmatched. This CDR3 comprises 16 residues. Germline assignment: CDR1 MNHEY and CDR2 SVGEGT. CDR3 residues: CASSRLAGGLTGELFF. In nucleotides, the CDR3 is TGTGCCAGCAGCCGCCTAGCGGGAGGACTCACCGGGGAGCTGTTTTTT.

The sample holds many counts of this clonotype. The CDR3 DNA is TGTGCCAGCAGCTTAGCTGTGCGGGACTATGGCTACACCTTC. This gives the protein CASSLAVRDYGYTF. V and J are TRBV7-8 and TRBJ1-2; D call uncertain. Germline CDR1 and CDR2: SGHVS and FQNEAQ. Trimming left V 0 bases short and J 3 bases short, with 8 bases between. This CDR3 comprises 14 residues.

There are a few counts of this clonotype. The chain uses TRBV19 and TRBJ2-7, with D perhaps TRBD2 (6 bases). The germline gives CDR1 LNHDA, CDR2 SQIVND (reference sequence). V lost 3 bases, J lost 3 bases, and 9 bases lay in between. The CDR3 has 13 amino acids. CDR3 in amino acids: CASSMGLDYEQYF. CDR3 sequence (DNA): TGTGCCAGTAGTATGGGACTGGACTACGAGCAGTACTTC.

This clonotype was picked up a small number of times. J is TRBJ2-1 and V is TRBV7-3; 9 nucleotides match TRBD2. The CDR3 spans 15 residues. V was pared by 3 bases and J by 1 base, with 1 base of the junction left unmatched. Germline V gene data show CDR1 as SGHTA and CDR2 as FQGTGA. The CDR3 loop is CASSFAGGSYNEQFF. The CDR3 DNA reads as TGTGCCAGCAGCTTTGCGGGAGGGTCCTACAATGAGCAGTTCTTC.

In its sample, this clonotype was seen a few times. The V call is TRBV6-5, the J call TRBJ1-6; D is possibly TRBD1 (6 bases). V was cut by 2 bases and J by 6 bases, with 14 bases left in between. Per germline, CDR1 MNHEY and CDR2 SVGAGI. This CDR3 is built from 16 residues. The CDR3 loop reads CASSYSEQGRNSPLHF. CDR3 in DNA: TGTGCCAGCAGTTACAGTGAACAGGGCCGTAATTCACCCCTCCACTTT.

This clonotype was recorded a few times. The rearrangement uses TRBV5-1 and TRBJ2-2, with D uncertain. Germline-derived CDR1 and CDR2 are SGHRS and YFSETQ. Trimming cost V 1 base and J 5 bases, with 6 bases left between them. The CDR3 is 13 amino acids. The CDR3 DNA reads TGCGCCAGCAGCTTGTTTCAAACCGGGGAGCTGTTTTTT. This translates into CASSLFQTGELFF.

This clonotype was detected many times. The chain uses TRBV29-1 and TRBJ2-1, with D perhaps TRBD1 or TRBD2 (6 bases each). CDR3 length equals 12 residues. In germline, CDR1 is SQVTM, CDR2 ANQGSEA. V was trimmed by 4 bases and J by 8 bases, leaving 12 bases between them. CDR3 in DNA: TGCAGCGTTGGGGGGGCTGGCTATGAGCAGTTCTTC. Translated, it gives CSVGGAGYEQFF.

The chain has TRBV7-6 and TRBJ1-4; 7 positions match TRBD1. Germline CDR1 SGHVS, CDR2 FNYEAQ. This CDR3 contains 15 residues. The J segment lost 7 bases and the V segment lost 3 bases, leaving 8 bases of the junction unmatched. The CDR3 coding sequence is TGTGCCAGCAGCTTGGGACAGATCCTAGGTGAAAAACTGTTTTTT. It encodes CASSLGQILGEKLFF. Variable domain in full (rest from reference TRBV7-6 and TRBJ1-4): GAGVSQSPRYKVTKRGQDVALRCDPISGHVSLYWYRQALGQGPEFLTYFNYEAQQDKSGLPNDRFSAERPEGSISTLTIQRTEQRDSAMYRCASSLGQILGEKLFFGSGTQLSVL.

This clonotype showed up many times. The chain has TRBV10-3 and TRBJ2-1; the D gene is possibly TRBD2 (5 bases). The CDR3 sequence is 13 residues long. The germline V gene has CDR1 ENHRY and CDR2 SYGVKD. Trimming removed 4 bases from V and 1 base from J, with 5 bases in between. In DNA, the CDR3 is TGTGCCATCAGTGGACTATCCTACAATGAGCAGTTCTTC. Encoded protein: CAISGLSYNEQFF.

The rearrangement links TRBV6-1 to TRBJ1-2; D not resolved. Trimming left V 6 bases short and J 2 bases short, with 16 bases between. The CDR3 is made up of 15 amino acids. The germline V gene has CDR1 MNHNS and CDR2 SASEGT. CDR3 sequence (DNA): TGTGCCAGCAGCCGTGTTGGGGTTGGGAACTATGGCTACACCTTC. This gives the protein CASSRVGVGNYGYTF.

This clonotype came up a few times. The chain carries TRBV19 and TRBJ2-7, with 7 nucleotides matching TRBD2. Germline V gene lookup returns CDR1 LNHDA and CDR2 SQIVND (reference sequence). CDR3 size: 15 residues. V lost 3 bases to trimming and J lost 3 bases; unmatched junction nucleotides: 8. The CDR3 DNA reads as TGTGCCAGTAGTATTTCGCGGGAGTGGATCTACGAGCAGTACTTC. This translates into CASSISREWIYEQYF.

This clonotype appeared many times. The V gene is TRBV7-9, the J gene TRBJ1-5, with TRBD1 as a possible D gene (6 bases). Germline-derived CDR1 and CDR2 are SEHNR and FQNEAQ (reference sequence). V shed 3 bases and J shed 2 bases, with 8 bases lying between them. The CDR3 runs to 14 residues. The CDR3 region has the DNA TGTGCCAGCAGCTTTTCAGGGGGCAATCAGCCCCAGCATTTT. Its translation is CASSFSGGNQPQHF.

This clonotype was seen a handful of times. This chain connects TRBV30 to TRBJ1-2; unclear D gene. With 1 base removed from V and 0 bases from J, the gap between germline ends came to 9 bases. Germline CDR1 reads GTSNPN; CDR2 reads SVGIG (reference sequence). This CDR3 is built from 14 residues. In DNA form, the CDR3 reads TGTGCCTGGAGTGCAAGTGCGACTAACTATGGCTACACCTTC. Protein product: CAWSASATNYGYTF.

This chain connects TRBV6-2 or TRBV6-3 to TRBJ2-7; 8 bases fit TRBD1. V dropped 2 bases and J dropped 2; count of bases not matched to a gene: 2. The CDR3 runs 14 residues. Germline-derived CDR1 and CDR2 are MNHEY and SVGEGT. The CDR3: CASSYGDRTYEQYF. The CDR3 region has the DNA TGTGCCAGCAGTTACGGGGACAGGACCTACGAGCAGTACTTC.

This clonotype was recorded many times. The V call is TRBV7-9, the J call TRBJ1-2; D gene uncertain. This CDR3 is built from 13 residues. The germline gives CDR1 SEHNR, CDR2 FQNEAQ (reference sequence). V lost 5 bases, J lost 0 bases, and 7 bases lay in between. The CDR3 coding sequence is TGTGCCAGCAGCACCCAGCCTAACTATGGCTACACCTTC. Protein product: CASSTQPNYGYTF.

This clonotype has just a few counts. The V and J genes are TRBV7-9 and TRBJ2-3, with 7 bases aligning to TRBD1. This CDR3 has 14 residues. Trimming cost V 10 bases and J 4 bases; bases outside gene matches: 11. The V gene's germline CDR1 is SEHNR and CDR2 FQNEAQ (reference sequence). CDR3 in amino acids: CANRHDRESDTQYF. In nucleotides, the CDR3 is TGTGCCAACAGACACGACAGGGAGTCAGATACGCAGTATTTT.

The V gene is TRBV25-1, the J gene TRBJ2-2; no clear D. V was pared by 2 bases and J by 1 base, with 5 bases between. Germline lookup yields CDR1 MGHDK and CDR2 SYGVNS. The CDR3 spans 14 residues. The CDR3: CASSESMNTGELFF. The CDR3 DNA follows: TGTGCCAGCAGTGAAAGTATGAACACCGGGGAGCTGTTTTTT.